Given below is one TCR beta chain in context. This clonotype was seen a handful of times. It has no known antigen specificity. No quality values exist for individual bases; no much larger clone is one base distant. The protocol used for the library was PCR. The sequencer listed for this sample is Illumina HiSeq 2500. TCR library preparation used molecular barcoding, with unique molecular identifiers applied to normalize quantification of the TCRbeta repertoire. The public reads were reprocessed in TCRdb via fastp at Q25 and MiXCR, keeping in-frame beta chains. All rows with the same CDR3 protein become a single entry with the most common DNA and genes. For this sample there are fewer than 250,000 distinct CDR3 sequences; under 20% appear just once. The ten largest clones capture around two fifths of the sample. This record comes from a study of T-cell reconstitution after alpha-beta-depleted transplantation in children (dated by TCRdb to the mid-2010s). Broadly, across the study: T-cell immune reconstitution after TCRalphabeta/CD19-depleted allogeneic hematopoietic cell transplantation in children was quantitatively tracked in the study by means of TCR repertoire profiling.

Taken with the paper, the label for treatment or condition translates to: allogeneic hematopoietic cell transplantation with graft depleted of TCRalphabeta T cells and CD19 B cells. The transplant recipients were children given TCRalphabeta/CD19-depleted allogeneic hematopoietic cell grafts. CDR1 and CDR2 are drawn from the germline V gene: MNHEY, SVGAGI. From the cysteine through the phenylalanine, the CDR3 covers 16 amino acids. Only the CDR3 DNA is retained, 48 bases long and in frame from the first base. The V end loses 4 bases and the J end loses 7 bases, and a stretch of 23 bases separates them. The study at large found these results: The high TCRbeta diversity at day 60 in some patients was ascribed to recipient T cells and intrathymic progenitors that had survived conditioning. Over subsequent months, a decline in hyperexpanded clone frequencies was noted, and after one year, T-cell counts and TCRbeta diversity were mostly ascribed to newly produced T cells. About two months after transplant, the apparently early recovery of alphabetaT-cell counts reportedly depended on just several hundred clones that had expanded rapidly and came from non-depleted graft cells.

The rearrangement combines TRBV6-5 with TRBJ2-7; the D match is possibly TRBD1 or TRBD2, with 6 bases aligned in each. The source was PBMCs, mostly from graft donor cells, collected 360 days after TCRalphabeta/CD19-depleted stem cell transplant. The clonotype was recovered from a male patient aged 2 to 10 who had a stem cell transplant for acute lymphoblastic leukemia, so the T cells may come from the graft donor. The DNA sequence is as follows: TGTGCCAGCAGTTCCTTAAGGGGGGACCGGGGGAGGGAGCAGTACTTC. The translation is CASSSLRGDRGREQYF.